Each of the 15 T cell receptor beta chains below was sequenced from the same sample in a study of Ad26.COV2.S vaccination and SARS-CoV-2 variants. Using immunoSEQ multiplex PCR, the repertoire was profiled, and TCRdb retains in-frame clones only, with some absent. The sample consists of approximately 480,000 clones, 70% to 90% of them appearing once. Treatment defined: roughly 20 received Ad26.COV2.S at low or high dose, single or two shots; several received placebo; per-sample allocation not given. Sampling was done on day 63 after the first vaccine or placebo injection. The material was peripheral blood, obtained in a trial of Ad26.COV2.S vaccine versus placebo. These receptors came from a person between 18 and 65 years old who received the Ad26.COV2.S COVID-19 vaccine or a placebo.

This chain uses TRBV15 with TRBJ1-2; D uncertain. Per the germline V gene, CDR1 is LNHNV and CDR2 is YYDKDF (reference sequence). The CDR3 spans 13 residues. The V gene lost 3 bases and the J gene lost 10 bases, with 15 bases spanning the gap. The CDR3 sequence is CATSSSGSRAYTF. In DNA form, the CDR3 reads TGTGCCACCAGCAGTAGTGGGTCCCGGGCCTACACCTTC.

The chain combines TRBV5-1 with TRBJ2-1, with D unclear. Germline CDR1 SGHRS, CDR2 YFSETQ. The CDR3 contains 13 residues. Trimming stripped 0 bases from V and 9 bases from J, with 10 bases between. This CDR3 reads CASSLDLVGEQFF. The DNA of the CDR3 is TGCGCCAGCAGCTTGGACCTAGTAGGTGAGCAGTTCTTC.

In DNA form, the CDR3 reads TGTGCCAGCAGCTATCAGGGGCAGTTTGGTTCACCCCTCCACTTT. It yields the protein CASSYQGQFGSPLHF. The rearrangement links TRBV27 to TRBJ1-6, with D perhaps matching TRBD1 (6 bases). CDR3 length equals 15 residues. Trimming cost V 6 bases and J 9 bases, with 18 bases left between them. Germline CDR1 reads MNHEY; CDR2 reads SMNVEV (reference sequence).

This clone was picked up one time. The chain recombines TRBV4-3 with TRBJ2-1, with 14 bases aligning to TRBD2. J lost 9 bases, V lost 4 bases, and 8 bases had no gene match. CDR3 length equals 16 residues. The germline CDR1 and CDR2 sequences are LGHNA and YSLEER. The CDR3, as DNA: TGCGCCAGCAGCCCCGGGGGGACTAGCGGGAGCACTGAGCAGTTCTTC. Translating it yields CASSPGGTSGSTEQFF.

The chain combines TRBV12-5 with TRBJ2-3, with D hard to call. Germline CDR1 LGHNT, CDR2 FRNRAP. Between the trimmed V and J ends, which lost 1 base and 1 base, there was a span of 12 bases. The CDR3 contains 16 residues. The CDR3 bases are TGTGCTAGTGGTTTGGGGGTCCTACCGCGCACAGATACGCAGTATTTT. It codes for CASGLGVLPRTDTQYF.

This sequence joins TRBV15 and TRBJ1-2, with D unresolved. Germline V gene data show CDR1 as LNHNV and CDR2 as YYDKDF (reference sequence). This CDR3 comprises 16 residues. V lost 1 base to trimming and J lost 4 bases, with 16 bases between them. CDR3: CATSRGRRALGYGYTF. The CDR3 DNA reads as TGTGCCACCAGCAGAGGCCGGAGGGCACTGGGCTATGGCTACACCTTC.

The DNA of the CDR3 is TGTGCCAGCAGCCCGAGGCTGGGGAATGAGCAGTTCTTC. This gives the protein CASSPRLGNEQFF. The chain recombines TRBV7-6 with TRBJ2-1; no clear D gene. CDR3 length equals 13 residues. Trimming left V 5 bases short and J 7 bases short, with 12 bases between. From germline, CDR1 is SGHVS and CDR2 FNYEAQ.

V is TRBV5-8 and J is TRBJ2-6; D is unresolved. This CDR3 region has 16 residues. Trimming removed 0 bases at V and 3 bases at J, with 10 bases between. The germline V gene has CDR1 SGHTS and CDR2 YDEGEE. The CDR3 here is CASSLAGGIGANVLTF. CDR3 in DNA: TGTGCCAGCAGCTTGGCAGGTGGGATTGGGGCCAACGTCCTGACTTTC.

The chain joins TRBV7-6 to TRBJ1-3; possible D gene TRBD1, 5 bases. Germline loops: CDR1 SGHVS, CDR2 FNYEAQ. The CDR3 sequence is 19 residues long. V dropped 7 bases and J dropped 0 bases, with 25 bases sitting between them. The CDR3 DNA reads TGTGCCAGCACCACAAATAGCCAGGGACGGCCAAACTCTGGAAACACCATATATTTT. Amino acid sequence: CASTTNSQGRPNSGNTIYF.

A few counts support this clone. In DNA form, the CDR3 reads TGCAGCGTTAAATCAGGGAGCCGAGCCACTGAAGCTTTCTTT. It translates to CSVKSGSRATEAFF. This chain uses TRBV29-1 with TRBJ1-1; the D gene is possibly TRBD1 (5 bases). Looked up from germline, CDR1 is SQVTM and CDR2 is ANQGSEA. The CDR3 covers 14 residues. V dropped 5 bases and J dropped 4 bases, with 17 bases sitting between them.

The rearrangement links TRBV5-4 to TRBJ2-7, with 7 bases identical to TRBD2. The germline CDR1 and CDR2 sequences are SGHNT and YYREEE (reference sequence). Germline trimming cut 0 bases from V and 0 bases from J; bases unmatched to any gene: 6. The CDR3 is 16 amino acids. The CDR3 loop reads CASSLESSGSSYEQYF. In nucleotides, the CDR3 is TGTGCCAGCAGCTTGGAGTCTAGCGGCAGCTCCTACGAGCAGTACTTC.

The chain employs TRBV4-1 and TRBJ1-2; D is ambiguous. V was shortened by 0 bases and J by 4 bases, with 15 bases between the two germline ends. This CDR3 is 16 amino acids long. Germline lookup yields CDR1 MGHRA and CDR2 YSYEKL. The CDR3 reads CASSQESSGILYGYTF. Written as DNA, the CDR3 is TGCGCCAGCAGCCAAGAGTCCTCCGGGATCCTCTATGGCTACACCTTC.

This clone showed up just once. CDR3 bases: TGTGCCAGCAGCTTAGAGGGAGGGCGGTTGGTTGGCAATGAGCAGTTCTTC. This gives the protein CASSLEGGRLVGNEQFF. The rearrangement uses TRBV7-2 and TRBJ2-1, with 7 bases fitting TRBD2. Germline CDR1 is SGHTA and CDR2 is FQGNSA. V lost 1 base, J lost 6 bases, and 12 bases stayed unmatched. There are 17 residues in the CDR3. The full variable domain, rest sourced from reference TRBV7-2 and TRBJ2-1, is GAGVSQSPSNKVTEKGKDVELRCDPISGHTALYWYRQSLGQGLEFLIYFQGNSAPDKSGLPSDRFSAERTGGSVSTLTIQRTQQEDSAVYLCASSLEGGRLVGNEQFFGPGTRLTVL.

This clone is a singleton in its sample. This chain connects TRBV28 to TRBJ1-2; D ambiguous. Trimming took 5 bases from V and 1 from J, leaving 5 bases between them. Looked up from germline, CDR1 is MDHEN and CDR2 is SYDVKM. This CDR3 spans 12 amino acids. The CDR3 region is CASSPDNYGYTF. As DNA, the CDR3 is TGTGCCAGCAGTCCCGATAACTATGGCTACACCTTC.

The CDR3 region has the DNA TGCAGTGCTAGTGGGCGGGCACTGGGCGTCAGTGGCTACACCTTC. Translated, it gives CSASGRALGVSGYTF. The chain links TRBV20-1 to TRBJ1-2; D ambiguous. Deletions cut 3 bases from V and 7 bases from J, with 21 bases between. Germline loops: CDR1 DFQATT, CDR2 SNEGSKA (reference sequence). The CDR3 extends over 15 amino acids.